This is a list of T cell receptor beta chains from one sample in a study of shared clonotypes between healthy human individuals. The assay was immunoSEQ multiplex PCR, and TCRdb's table has in-frame clones only and misses some. The repertoire has roughly 600,000 clones, roughly 98% of them found once; the top ten carry 0.3%. Sequencing was performed on naive CD8+ T cells sorted from blood. These receptors came from a young man in good health. The CDR3 runs from the conserved cysteine through the conserved F or W. The D gene is left open where the match is weak. Where a row states a size, it is once, few, many or the class of an expanded clone; other rows omit it.

v_call	j_call	d_call	clone_size	cdr3_aa	cdr3_nt
TRBV4-3	TRBJ2-7	TRBD1	-	CASSLTTGGSRSYEQYF	TGCGCCAGCAGCCTGACCACAGGGGGCAGCCGTTCCTACGAGCAGTACTTC
TRBV6-5	TRBJ2-3	-	-	CASRQGDTQYF	TGTGCCAGCAGGCAGGGGGATACGCAGTATTTT
TRBV7-2	TRBJ2-3	-	few	CASSPTASTDTQYF	TGTGCCAGCAGCCCCACAGCTAGCACAGATACGCAGTATTTT
TRBV5-1	TRBJ2-7	TRBD1	-	CASSDGTGGPEQYF	TGCGCCAGCAGCGACGGGACAGGGGGCCCCGAGCAGTACTTC
TRBV7-6	TRBJ2-7	-	-	CASSRGRSSYEQYF	TGTGCCAGCTCCCGGGGCCGCTCGTCCTACGAGCAGTACTTC
TRBV7-9	TRBJ2-3	TRBD2	-	CASSLPGTSLGTDTQYF	TGTGCCAGCAGCTTACCCGGGACTAGTTTGGGCACAGATACGCAGTATTTT
TRBV13	TRBJ2-7	TRBD2	-	CASSLYSRTSTHEQYF	TGTGCCAGCAGCTTATACTCCCGGACTAGTACGCACGAGCAGTACTTC
TRBV2	TRBJ2-7	-	-	CASSDGVYEQYF	TGTGCCAGCAGTGATGGGGTGTACGAGCAGTACTTC
TRBV27	TRBJ2-7	TRBD2	-	CASSSHSGRNYEQYF	TGTGCCAGCAGTTCCCATAGCGGGAGAAACTACGAGCAGTACTTC
TRBV29-1	TRBJ2-5	TRBD1	-	CSVEAPGQASETQYF	TGCAGCGTTGAAGCCCCCGGACAGGCTTCAGAGACCCAGTACTTC
TRBV28	TRBJ2-5	-	-	CASSLDWETQYF	TGTGCCAGCAGCTTAGATTGGGAGACCCAGTACTTC
TRBV7-9	TRBJ2-2	-	once	CASSLGGPVTGELFF	TGTGCCAGCAGCCTAGGCGGGCCTGTCACCGGGGAGCTGTTTTTT
TRBV13	TRBJ2-3	-	-	CASSLEDTQYF	TGTGCCAGCAGCTTAGAAGATACGCAGTATTTT
TRBV25-1	TRBJ1-2	-	-	CASGQGDGYTF	TGTGCCAGCGGGCAGGGTGATGGCTACACCTTC
TRBV4-1	TRBJ2-3	TRBD2	-	CASSFDSSGSTDTQYF	TGCGCCAGCAGCTTTGACTCTAGCGGGAGCACAGATACGCAGTATTTT
TRBV7-9	TRBJ2-7	-	-	CASSPPAGRGQYF	TGTGCCAGCAGCCCACCGGCCGGCAGAGGGCAGTACTTC
TRBV7-9	TRBJ2-7	-	-	CASRADIFGNGEQYF	TGTGCCAGCAGAGCGGATATTTTCGGTAATGGCGAGCAGTACTTC
TRBV7-9	TRBJ2-7	TRBD2	-	CASSLSLAGGMYEQYF	TGTGCCAGCAGCTTATCCCTAGCGGGAGGGATGTACGAGCAGTACTTC
TRBV14	TRBJ2-1	TRBD2	-	CASSQTLAGGFIEQFF	TGTGCCAGCAGCCAAACACTAGCGGGAGGATTTATTGAGCAGTTCTTC
TRBV28	TRBJ1-2	-	once	CASSFRTVDYNGYTF	TGTGCCAGCAGTTTTCGGACAGTAGACTACAATGGCTACACCTTC
TRBV10-3	TRBJ2-1	TRBD2	-	CAISDPLRLAGVGSSYNEQFF	TGTGCCATCAGTGACCCCTTGAGACTAGCGGGAGTAGGGAGCTCCTACAATGAGCAGTTCTTC
TRBV28	TRBJ2-3	TRBD2	once	CASSPVKRDGRDTDTQYF	TGTGCCAGCAGTCCAGTTAAACGAGACGGGAGGGACACAGATACGCAGTATTTT